This TCR beta chain was documented in a study of identical twins. Template switching, a step in the protocol, added a universal primer site, and cDNA carried unique molecular identifiers. Each CDR3 protein gets one entry after TCRdb re-called the 5' RACE reads with MiXCR. The sample yields about 570,000 distinct CDR3 sequences, 9.5% to 10% seen once. Trimming took off 6 bases at V and 3 bases at J, with 15 bases between the two ends. Germline values: CDR1 DFQATT, CDR2 SNEGSKA (reference sequence). The CDR3 length is 13 residues. This clonotype appeared a few times. Its antigen is as yet unknown. Study-wide points: Insertions ran lower in abundant cord blood beta clonotypes, though not in memory repertoires.

These data were also reused for a study on yellow fever vaccine responses in identical twins. That report notes: The authors reported partly convergent, partly personalized vaccine responses in identical twins.

Sequenced input: PBMCs. The chain couples TRBV20-1 to TRBJ2-7; D might be TRBD2 (6 bases). The TCR sequence derives from a woman aged 18-29 years in good health. The CDR3 sequence is CSAGGEAYYEQYF. In DNA, the CDR3 is TGCAGTGCGGGCGGGGAGGCGTACTACGAGCAGTACTTC.